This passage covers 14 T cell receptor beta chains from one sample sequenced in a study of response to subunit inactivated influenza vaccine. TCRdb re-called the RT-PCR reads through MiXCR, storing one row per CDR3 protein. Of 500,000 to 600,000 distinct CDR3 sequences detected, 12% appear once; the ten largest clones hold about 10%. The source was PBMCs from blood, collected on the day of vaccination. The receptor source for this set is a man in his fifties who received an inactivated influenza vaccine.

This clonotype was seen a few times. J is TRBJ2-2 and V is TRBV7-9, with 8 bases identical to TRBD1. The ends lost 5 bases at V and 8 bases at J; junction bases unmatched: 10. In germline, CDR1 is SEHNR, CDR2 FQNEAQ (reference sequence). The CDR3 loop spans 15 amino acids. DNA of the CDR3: TGTGCCAGCAGCCGGTCGGACAGGGAACCGGGGGAGCTGTTTTTT. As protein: CASSRSDREPGELFF.

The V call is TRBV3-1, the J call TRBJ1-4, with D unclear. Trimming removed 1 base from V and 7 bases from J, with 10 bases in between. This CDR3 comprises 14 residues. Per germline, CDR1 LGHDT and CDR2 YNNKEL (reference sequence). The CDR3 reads CASSQGLRGEKLFF. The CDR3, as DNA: TGTGCCAGCAGCCAAGGGCTCAGAGGTGAAAAACTGTTTTTT.

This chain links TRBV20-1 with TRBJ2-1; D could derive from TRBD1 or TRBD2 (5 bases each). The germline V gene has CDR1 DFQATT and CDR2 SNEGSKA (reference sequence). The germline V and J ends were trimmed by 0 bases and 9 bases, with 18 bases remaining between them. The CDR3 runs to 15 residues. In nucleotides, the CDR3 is TGCAGTGCTAGAGATCCTGGGACGAGGGCTGGTGAGCAGTTCTTC. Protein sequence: CSARDPGTRAGEQFF.

CDR3 sequence (DNA): TGTGCCAGCAGCTTTAGCGGGAGGGCCAGGAACGGGGAGCTGTTTTTT. Its protein product is CASSFSGRARNGELFF. The J gene is TRBJ2-2, the V gene TRBV7-8, with 11 bases aligning to TRBD2. Germline V gene data show CDR1 as SGHVS and CDR2 as FQNEAQ. Germline trimming cut 3 bases from V and 7 bases from J; bases unmatched to any gene: 7. The CDR3 totals 16 residues.

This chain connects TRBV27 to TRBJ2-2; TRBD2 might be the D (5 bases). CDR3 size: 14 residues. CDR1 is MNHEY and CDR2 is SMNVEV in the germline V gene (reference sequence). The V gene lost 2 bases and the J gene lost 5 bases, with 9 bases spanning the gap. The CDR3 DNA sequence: TGTGCCAGCAGTTTACTTGGGGAGACCGGGGAGCTGTTTTTT. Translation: CASSLLGETGELFF.

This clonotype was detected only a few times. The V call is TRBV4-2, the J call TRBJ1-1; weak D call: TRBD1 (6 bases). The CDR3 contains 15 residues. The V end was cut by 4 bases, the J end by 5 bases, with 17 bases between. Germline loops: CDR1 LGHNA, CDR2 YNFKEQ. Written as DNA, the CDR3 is TGTGCCAGCAGCCTCCTACAACTCACAGGGACTGAAGCTTTCTTT. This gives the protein CASSLLQLTGTEAFF.

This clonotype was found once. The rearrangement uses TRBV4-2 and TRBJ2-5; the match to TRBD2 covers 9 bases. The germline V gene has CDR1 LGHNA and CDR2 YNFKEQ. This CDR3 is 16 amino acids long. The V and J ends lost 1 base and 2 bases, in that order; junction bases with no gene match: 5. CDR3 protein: CASSQVKLAGQETQYF. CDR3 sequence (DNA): TGTGCCAGCAGCCAAGTCAAACTAGCGGGTCAAGAGACCCAGTACTTC.

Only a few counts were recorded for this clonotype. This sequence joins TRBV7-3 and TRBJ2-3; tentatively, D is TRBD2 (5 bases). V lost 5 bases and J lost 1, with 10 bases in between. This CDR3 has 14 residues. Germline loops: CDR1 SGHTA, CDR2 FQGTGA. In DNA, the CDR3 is TGTGCCAGCAGCGAGGGAGTAGGCACAGATACGCAGTATTTT. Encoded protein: CASSEGVGTDTQYF.

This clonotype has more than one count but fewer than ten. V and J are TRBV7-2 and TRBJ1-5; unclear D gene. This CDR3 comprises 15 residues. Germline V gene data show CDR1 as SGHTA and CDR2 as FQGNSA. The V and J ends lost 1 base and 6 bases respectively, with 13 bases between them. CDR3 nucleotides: TGTGCCAGCAGCTTAGGGGCCCTAGGCACTCAGCCCCAGCATTTT. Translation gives CASSLGALGTQPQHF.

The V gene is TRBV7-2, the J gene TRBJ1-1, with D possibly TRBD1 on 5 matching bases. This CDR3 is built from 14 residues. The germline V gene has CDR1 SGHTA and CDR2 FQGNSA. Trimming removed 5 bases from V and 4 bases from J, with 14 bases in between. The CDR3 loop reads CASSTNGGSTEAFF. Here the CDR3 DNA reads TGTGCCAGCAGCACCAACGGGGGGTCCACTGAAGCTTTCTTT.

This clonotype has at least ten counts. CDR3 amino acids: CSAKGLAGDSLEQFF. CDR3 nucleotides: TGCAGTGCTAAGGGACTAGCGGGAGATAGTCTTGAGCAGTTCTTC. The gene calls are TRBV20-1 and TRBJ2-1, with TRBD2 matching 14 bases. Germline V lookup: CDR1 DFQATT, CDR2 SNEGSKA (reference sequence). The CDR3 has 15 amino acids. V dropped 4 bases and J dropped 9; count of bases not matched to a gene: 8.

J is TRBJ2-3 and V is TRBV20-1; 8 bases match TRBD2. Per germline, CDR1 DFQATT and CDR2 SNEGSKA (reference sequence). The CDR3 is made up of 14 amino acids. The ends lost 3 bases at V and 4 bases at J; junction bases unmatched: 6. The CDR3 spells CSASERERADTQYF. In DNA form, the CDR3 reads TGCAGTGCTAGTGAGCGGGAGAGGGCAGATACGCAGTATTTT.

The CDR3 spells CASSLAVSRDSPLHF. For the CDR3, the DNA is TGTGCCAGCAGCTTGGCCGTTTCCAGGGATTCACCCCTCCACTTT. V and J are TRBV5-6 and TRBJ1-6; tentatively, D is TRBD1 (5 bases). Germline V lookup: CDR1 SGHDT, CDR2 YYEEEE. Trimming cost V 0 bases and J 8 bases, with 12 bases left between them. There are 15 residues in the CDR3. Full variable domain (missing parts from reference TRBV5-6 and TRBJ1-6): DAGVTQSPTHLIKTRGQQVTLRCSPKSGHDTVSWYQQALGQGPQFIFQYYEEEERQRGNFPDRFSGHQFPNYSSELNVNALLLGDSALYLCASSLAVSRDSPLHFGNGTRLTVT.

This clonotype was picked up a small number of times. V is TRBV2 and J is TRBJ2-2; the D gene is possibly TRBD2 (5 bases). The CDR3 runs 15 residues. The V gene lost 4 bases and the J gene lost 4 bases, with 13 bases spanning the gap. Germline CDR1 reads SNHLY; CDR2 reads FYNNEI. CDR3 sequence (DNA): TGTGCCAGCAGTGTTGAGGGTGTGAGCACCGGGGAGCTGTTTTTT. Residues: CASSVEGVSTGELFF.